This is a list of T cell receptor beta chains from one sample in a study of ipilimumab plus nivolumab after autologous stem cell transplantation. Data came from immunoSEQ multiplex PCR; TCRdb stores just in-frame clones and leaves some out. The sample comprises 17,000 or so clones, 79% of which are singletons, and roughly a third rests with the top ten. The sequenced sample was PBMCs, obtained in a trial of ipilimumab plus nivolumab as post-transplant consolidation. The receptors come from a male donor with diffuse large B-cell lymphoma. Both conserved end residues are part of each CDR3. A row's size may be missing; if present it is once, few, many or a size class.

v_gene: TRBV10-1; j_gene: TRBJ1-2; abundance: once; CDR3aa: CASSESPGNYGYTF
v_gene: TRBV2; j_gene: TRBJ1-5; abundance: .; CDR3aa: CASSEDWQGPNQPQHF
v_gene: TRBV10-2; j_gene: TRBJ2-1; abundance: .; CDR3aa: CASSESYKQFF
v_gene: TRBV5-1; j_gene: TRBJ1-2; abundance: .; CDR3aa: CASSLAFATDGYTF
v_gene: TRBV11-3; j_gene: TRBJ2-3; abundance: .; CDR3aa: CASSPITSSGSNLDTQYF
v_gene: TRBV7-2; j_gene: .; abundance: .; CDR3aa: CASSSTGTGQSYEQYF
v_gene: TRBV28; j_gene: TRBJ2-7; abundance: .; CDR3aa: CASSLKVHEQYF
v_gene: TRBV2; j_gene: TRBJ2-7; abundance: .; CDR3aa: CASIPGGGSPYEQYF
v_gene: TRBV9; j_gene: TRBJ1-4; abundance: .; CDR3aa: CASSPDEGTNEKLFF
v_gene: TRBV6-5; j_gene: TRBJ1-2; abundance: .; CDR3aa: CASSLDRGFGYTF
v_gene: TRBV19; j_gene: TRBJ2-7; abundance: .; CDR3aa: CASSIRDPYYEQYF
v_gene: TRBV11-3; j_gene: TRBJ2-7; abundance: .; CDR3aa: CASSLEGNYEQYF
v_gene: TRBV9; j_gene: TRBJ2-3; abundance: .; CDR3aa: CASSALAGVIADTQYF
v_gene: TRBV15; j_gene: TRBJ2-5; abundance: .; CDR3aa: CATSRDWPDQETQYF
v_gene: TRBV21-1; j_gene: TRBJ2-7; abundance: .; CDR3aa: CASSKRDRTWEQYF
v_gene: TRBV6-1; j_gene: TRBJ2-7; abundance: .; CDR3aa: CASSDKHGLTDLEQYF
v_gene: TRBV7-9; j_gene: TRBJ1-1; abundance: .; CDR3aa: CASSIRQVMNTEAFF
v_gene: TRBV28; j_gene: TRBJ2-1; abundance: .; CDR3aa: CASYTRDSRYNEQFF
v_gene: TRBV10-3; j_gene: .; abundance: once; CDR3aa: CAISEYGTGGRPYEQYF
v_gene: TRBV9; j_gene: TRBJ1-3; abundance: once; CDR3aa: CASSVAPTGPGNTIYF
v_gene: TRBV19; j_gene: TRBJ1-4; abundance: .; CDR3aa: CASSMTATNEKLFF
v_gene: TRBV28; j_gene: TRBJ2-3; abundance: .; CDR3aa: CASRTGTGSPDTQYF
v_gene: TRBV29-1; j_gene: TRBJ2-7; abundance: .; CDR3aa: CSAGDSYEQYF
v_gene: TRBV7-3; j_gene: TRBJ2-1; abundance: .; CDR3aa: CASSLGGLAGGGEQFF
v_gene: TRBV2; j_gene: TRBJ2-1; abundance: .; CDR3aa: CASSARLAGGGEQFF
v_gene: TRBV21-1; j_gene: TRBJ2-7; abundance: .; CDR3aa: CANPGPLHYEQYF
v_gene: TRBV19; j_gene: TRBJ1-2; abundance: .; CDR3aa: CASSIDKNYGYTF
v_gene: TRBV28; j_gene: TRBJ1-5; abundance: .; CDR3aa: CASSKQGAINQPQHF
v_gene: TRBV27; j_gene: TRBJ1-5; abundance: .; CDR3aa: CASSLRGFSNQPQHF
v_gene: TRBV11-2; j_gene: TRBJ2-7; abundance: .; CDR3aa: CASSLGGPFREQYF
v_gene: TRBV6-5; j_gene: TRBJ2-2; abundance: .; CDR3aa: CASRGQGGTGELFF
v_gene: TRBV5-1; j_gene: TRBJ2-7; abundance: .; CDR3aa: CASSLKGGRQGLYEQYF
v_gene: TRBV29-1; j_gene: TRBJ2-7; abundance: .; CDR3aa: CSVGTDTYEQYF
v_gene: TRBV2; j_gene: TRBJ2-4; abundance: .; CDR3aa: CASSEVRMDGKNIQYF
v_gene: TRBV11-1; j_gene: TRBJ2-5; abundance: once; CDR3aa: CASSSGGAETQYF
v_gene: TRBV7-2; j_gene: TRBJ2-1; abundance: .; CDR3aa: CASISPGTNEQFF
v_gene: TRBV2; j_gene: TRBJ1-1; abundance: medium-sized; CDR3aa: CASSEAENTEAFF
v_gene: TRBV10-3; j_gene: TRBJ2-7; abundance: .; CDR3aa: CAIGDSANEQYF
v_gene: TRBV25-1; j_gene: TRBJ2-7; abundance: .; CDR3aa: CASSEYAYEQYF
v_gene: TRBV6-4; j_gene: TRBJ2-4; abundance: .; CDR3aa: CASSDLEGGPNIQYF
v_gene: TRBV7-9; j_gene: TRBJ1-6; abundance: .; CDR3aa: CASSSFAGIYNSPLHF
v_gene: TRBV18; j_gene: TRBJ1-1; abundance: once; CDR3aa: CASSHDQGSTEAFF
v_gene: TRBV29-1; j_gene: TRBJ1-1; abundance: .; CDR3aa: CSGSRWGEAFF
v_gene: TRBV30; j_gene: TRBJ2-1; abundance: .; CDR3aa: CAWRGGYNEQFF
v_gene: TRBV15; j_gene: TRBJ2-5; abundance: few; CDR3aa: CATSDQETQYF
v_gene: TRBV5-1; j_gene: TRBJ1-1; abundance: .; CDR3aa: CASSWQGGLNTEAFF
v_gene: TRBV5-4; j_gene: TRBJ2-7; abundance: .; CDR3aa: CASSFSRGASYEQYF
v_gene: TRBV15; j_gene: TRBJ1-5; abundance: once; CDR3aa: CATSTTGTGSGQPQHF
v_gene: TRBV2; j_gene: TRBJ2-5; abundance: .; CDR3aa: CASSEWLAGGPETQYF
v_gene: TRBV7-8; j_gene: TRBJ1-5; abundance: .; CDR3aa: CASSLDDRASQPQHF
v_gene: TRBV7-3; j_gene: TRBJ1-3; abundance: .; CDR3aa: CASSPGGNTIYF
v_gene: TRBV5-1; j_gene: TRBJ2-5; abundance: .; CDR3aa: CASSLEGRQETQYF